This T cell receptor (beta chain) was sequenced in a study of cytomegalovirus exposure and HLA in healthy donors. The CDR3 covers 16 residues. V lost 3 bases to trimming and J lost 3 bases; unmatched junction nucleotides: 10. Germline-derived CDR1 and CDR2 are SGHKS and YYEKEE (reference sequence). The PCR contained 60 Vbeta and 13 Jbeta primers. Here immunoSEQ multiplex PCR was the method, and the copy in TCRdb shows in-frame clones only, minus some. The profile shows about 170,000 clones, roughly 80% of them singletons. The sequence was collected from a male donor in good health and CMV-seronegative. The rearrangement uses TRBV5-5 and TRBJ2-7; TRBD1 matches at 9 bases. The sequenced material came from PBMCs. The DNA of the CDR3 is TGTGCCAGCAGCTCCGAGACAGGGGGGACCCTCTACGAGCAGTACTTC. It translates to CASSSETGGTLYEQYF.